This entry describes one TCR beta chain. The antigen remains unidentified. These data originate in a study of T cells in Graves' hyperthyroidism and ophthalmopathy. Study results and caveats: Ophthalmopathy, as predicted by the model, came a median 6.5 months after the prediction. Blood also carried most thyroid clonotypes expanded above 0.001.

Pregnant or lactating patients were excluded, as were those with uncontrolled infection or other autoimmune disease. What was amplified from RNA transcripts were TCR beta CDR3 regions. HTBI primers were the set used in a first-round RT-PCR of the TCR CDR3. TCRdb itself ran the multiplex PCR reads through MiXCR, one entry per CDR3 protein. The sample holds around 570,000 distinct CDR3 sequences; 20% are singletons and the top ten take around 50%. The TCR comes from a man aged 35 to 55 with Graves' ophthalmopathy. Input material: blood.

For the CDR3, the DNA is TGTGCCAGCAGCAAGGGACATAATCAGCCCCAGCATTTT. As protein: CASSKGHNQPQHF. This chain links TRBV27 with TRBJ1-5; possible D gene TRBD1, 6 bases. The CDR3 covers 13 residues. Trimming stripped 6 bases from V and 4 bases from J, with 10 bases between. Germline V gives CDR1 MNHEY, CDR2 SMNVEV (reference sequence).